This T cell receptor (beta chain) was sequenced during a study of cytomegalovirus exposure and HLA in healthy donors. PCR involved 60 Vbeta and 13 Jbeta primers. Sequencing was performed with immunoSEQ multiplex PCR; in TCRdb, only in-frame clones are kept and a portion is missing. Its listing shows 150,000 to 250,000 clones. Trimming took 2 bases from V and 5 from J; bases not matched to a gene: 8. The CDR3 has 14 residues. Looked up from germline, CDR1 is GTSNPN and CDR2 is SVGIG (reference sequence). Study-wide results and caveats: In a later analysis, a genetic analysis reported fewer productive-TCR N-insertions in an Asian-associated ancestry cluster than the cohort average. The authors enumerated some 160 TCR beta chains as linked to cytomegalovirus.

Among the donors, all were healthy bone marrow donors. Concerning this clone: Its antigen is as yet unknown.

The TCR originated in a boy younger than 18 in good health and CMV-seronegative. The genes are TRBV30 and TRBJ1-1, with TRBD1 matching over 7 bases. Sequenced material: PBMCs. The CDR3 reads CAWSLRGSGTEAFF. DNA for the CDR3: TGTGCCTGGAGTCTCAGGGGGTCGGGGACTGAAGCTTTCTTT.